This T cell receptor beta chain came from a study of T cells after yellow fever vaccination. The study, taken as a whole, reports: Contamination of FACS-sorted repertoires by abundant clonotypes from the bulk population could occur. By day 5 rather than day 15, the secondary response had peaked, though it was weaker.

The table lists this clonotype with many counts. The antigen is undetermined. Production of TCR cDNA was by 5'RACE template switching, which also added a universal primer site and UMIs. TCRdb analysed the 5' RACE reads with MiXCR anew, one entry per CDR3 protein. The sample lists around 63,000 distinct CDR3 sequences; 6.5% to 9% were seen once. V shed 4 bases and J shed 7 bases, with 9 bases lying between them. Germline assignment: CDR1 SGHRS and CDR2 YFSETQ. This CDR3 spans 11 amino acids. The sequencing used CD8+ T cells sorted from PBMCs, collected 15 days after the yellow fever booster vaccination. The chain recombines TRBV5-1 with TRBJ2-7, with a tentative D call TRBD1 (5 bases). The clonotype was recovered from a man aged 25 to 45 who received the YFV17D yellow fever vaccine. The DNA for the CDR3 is TGCGCCAGCAGCCCTGGACAAGAGCAGTACTTC. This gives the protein CASSPGQEQYF.